The next 27 T cell receptor beta chains were all read from a single sample in a study of blood T cell repertoires in COVID-19. The table came from immunoSEQ multiplex PCR; TCRdb's copy has only in-frame clones and leaves some out. The table shows around 200,000 clones, with about 86% occurring only once. Sequencing was performed on peripheral blood. These receptors all stem from a woman aged 45-60 years with acute or convalescent COVID-19.

The chain combines TRBV5-4 with TRBJ1-1; D is unclear. The germline CDR1 and CDR2 sequences are SGHNT and YYREEE (reference sequence). V lost 7 bases, J lost 1 base, and 20 bases lay in between. CDR3 length: 16 residues. The CDR3 region is CASLDGDSNPNTEAFF. In DNA, the CDR3 is TGTGCCAGCCTCGATGGAGATTCAAATCCGAACACTGAAGCTTTCTTT.

This clone was picked up one time. V and J are TRBV7-9 and TRBJ1-5; D may be TRBD1 (5 bases). From germline, CDR1 is SEHNR and CDR2 FQNEAQ (reference sequence). V was trimmed by 4 bases and J by 11 bases, leaving 27 bases between them. The CDR3 spans 17 residues. The CDR3 nucleotides read TGTGCCAGCAGCTCAGACATTCCGGTGGCGGGGGGTAGGTCCCAGCATTTT. It translates to CASSSDIPVAGGRSQHF.

V usage is TRBV7-9 and J usage is TRBJ2-6; 8 positions agree with TRBD1. Germline assignment: CDR1 SEHNR and CDR2 FQNEAQ (reference sequence). After removal of 6 bases from V and 0 bases from J, the junction contained 13 bases not matched to a gene. The CDR3 loop spans 19 amino acids. CDR3 in DNA: TGTGCCAGCAGTCCCGGACAGGGAAACCCTTTCTCTGGGGCCAACGTCCTGACTTTC. Encoded protein: CASSPGQGNPFSGANVLTF. Full variable domain (missing parts from reference TRBV7-9 and TRBJ2-6): DTGVSQNPRHKITKRGQNVTFRCDPISEHNRLYWYRQTLGQGPEFLTYFQNEAQLEKSRLLSDRFSAERPKGSFSTLEIQRTEQGDSAMYLCASSPGQGNPFSGANVLTFGAGSRLTVL.

This clone occurred a few times. The chain joins TRBV5-6 to TRBJ2-7; 10 bases fit TRBD2. V shed 4 bases, J shed 4 bases, and the junction held 8 bases outside the gene matches. The CDR3 consists of 15 residues. The germline CDR1 and CDR2 sequences are SGHDT and YYEEEE. As DNA, the CDR3 is TGTGCCAGCAGCCCGTTGCTAGCGGGAGAGTACGAGCAGTACTTC. It translates to CASSPLLAGEYEQYF.

The chain carries TRBV12-3 or TRBV12-4 and TRBJ1-1; D gene ambiguous. The CDR3 loop spans 11 amino acids. Trimming removed 7 bases from V and 0 bases from J, with 3 bases in between. The CDR3 reads CASTMNTEAFF. The DNA of the CDR3 is TGTGCCAGCACAATGAACACTGAAGCTTTCTTT.

V gene TRBV9 combines with J gene TRBJ1-1, with D perhaps matching TRBD1 (5 bases). This CDR3 comprises 14 residues. CDR1 is SGDLS, CDR2 YYNGEE, per germline. V lost 0 bases and J lost 0, with 6 bases in between. This CDR3 is CASSVGQMNTEAFF. The CDR3 DNA follows: TGTGCCAGCAGCGTAGGACAGATGAACACTGAAGCTTTCTTT.

V is TRBV5-1 and J is TRBJ2-5; 9 bases are a match to TRBD2. The CDR3 covers 17 residues. The germline V gene has CDR1 SGHRS and CDR2 YFSETQ. V gave up 2 bases and J gave up 1 base; unmatched junction bases: 9. CDR3 DNA sequence: TGCGCCAGCAGCTTCCAACCACTAGCGGGCGTCCAAGAGACCCAGTACTTC. It is translated as CASSFQPLAGVQETQYF.

A note on this clone: The sample holds other DNA sequences that translate to the same CDR3. The chain carries TRBV6-5 and TRBJ2-5; 8 bases line up with TRBD1. The trim removed 5 bases at V and 3 bases at J, leaving 2 bases unmatched. The CDR3 is made up of 13 amino acids. Germline V lookup: CDR1 MNHEY, CDR2 SVGAGI. The CDR3 loop is CASSRQGKETQYF. CDR3 DNA: TGTGCCAGCAGTAGACAGGGGAAAGAGACCCAGTACTTC.

The chain uses TRBV19 and TRBJ2-3; 7 bases align to TRBD1. The V and J ends lost 1 base and 3 bases, in that order; junction bases with no gene match: 4. The CDR3 has 15 residues. Germline V lookup: CDR1 LNHDA, CDR2 SQIVND (reference sequence). The CDR3 region is CASSIGQGQTDTQYF. The DNA of the CDR3 is TGTGCCAGTAGTATAGGACAGGGTCAGACAGATACGCAGTATTTT. Full variable domain (outside the CDR3, taken from reference TRBV19 and TRBJ2-3): DGGITQSPKYLFRKEGQNVTLSCEQNLNHDAMYWYRQDPGQGLRLIYYSQIVNDFQKGDIAEGYSVSREKKESFPLTVTSAQKNPTAFYLCASSIGQGQTDTQYFGPGTRLTVL.

The V gene is TRBV19, the J gene TRBJ2-3, with a weak D call TRBD2 (5 bases). Trimming shortened V by 1 base and J by 0 bases, and 8 bases separated the two germline ends. The germline V gene encodes CDR1 LNHDA and CDR2 SQIVND (reference sequence). There are 15 residues in the CDR3. This CDR3 reads CASSIGSGSTDTQYF. The CDR3 nucleotides are TGTGCCAGTAGTATAGGATCGGGGAGCACAGATACGCAGTATTTT.

This clone turned up a few times. The chain recombines TRBV27 with TRBJ1-5; 7 nucleotides agree with TRBD1. Germline V CDR1 and CDR2: MNHEY, SMNVEV (reference sequence). V dropped 2 bases and J dropped 3; count of bases not matched to a gene: 4. The CDR3 is made up of 15 amino acids. CDR3 DNA: TGTGCCAGCAGTTTAACGACAGGGCCCAATCAGCCCCAGCATTTT. Translating gives CASSLTTGPNQPQHF.

In nucleotides, the CDR3 is TGTGCCAGCCGCGGGTCACTAGTAGAAGGGGGCTACACCTTC. Its protein product is CASRGSLVEGGYTF. The chain recombines TRBV18 with TRBJ1-2; D remains ambiguous. The CDR3 consists of 14 residues. The ends were cut back, 8 bases at V and 8 bases at J, with 21 bases in the middle. Germline V gene data show CDR1 as KGHSH and CDR2 as LQKENI.

The chain links TRBV7-3 to TRBJ2-1, with D possibly being TRBD1 (7 bases). Per germline, CDR1 SGHTA and CDR2 FQGTGA. The CDR3 is made up of 16 amino acids. Trimming removed 5 bases at V and 0 bases at J, with 14 bases between. The CDR3 nucleotides are TGTGCCAGCAGCACGCAGGGGGGACGCTCCTACAATGAGCAGTTCTTC. It is translated as CASSTQGGRSYNEQFF.

In its sample, this clone was seen once. V usage is TRBV29-1 and J usage is TRBJ2-6; D uncertain. Between the trimmed V and J ends, which lost 5 bases and 2 bases, there was a span of 7 bases. There are 13 residues in the CDR3. Germline V CDR1 and CDR2: SQVTM, ANQGSEA. CDR3 in DNA: TGCAGCGTTCGTGTTCCTGGGGCCAACGTCCTGACTTTC. Translating gives CSVRVPGANVLTF.

Of note for this clone: Different DNA sequences within this sample yield the same CDR3. V usage is TRBV19 and J usage is TRBJ2-1; the match to TRBD2 covers 13 bases. The germline CDR1 and CDR2 sequences are LNHDA and SQIVND (reference sequence). This CDR3 is 15 amino acids long. V was pared by 4 bases and J by 5 bases, with 2 bases of the junction left unmatched. The CDR3 reads CASSTTSGGNNEQFF. In nucleotides, the CDR3 is TGTGCCAGTAGTACGACTAGCGGGGGGAACAATGAGCAGTTCTTC.

Of note for this clone: This CDR3 is also generated by other DNA sequences in the sample. The chain couples TRBV7-2 to TRBJ1-1, with D tentatively TRBD1 (6 bases). The CDR3 loop spans 14 amino acids. The germline gives CDR1 SGHTA, CDR2 FQGNSA. The germline V and J ends were trimmed by 1 base and 4 bases, with 10 bases remaining between them. This CDR3 is CASSLVGGGTEAFF. The DNA for the CDR3 is TGTGCCAGCAGCTTAGTAGGGGGGGGCACTGAAGCTTTCTTT.

The chain couples TRBV6-5 to TRBJ1-4; 11 positions agree with TRBD1. CDR1 MNHEY and CDR2 SVGAGI come from the germline V gene. V dropped 3 bases and J dropped 8; count of bases not matched to a gene: 5. This CDR3 is built from 15 residues. The CDR3: CASSYWTGGNEKLFF. The CDR3 coding sequence is TGTGCCAGCAGTTATTGGACAGGGGGCAACGAAAAACTGTTTTTT.

J is TRBJ1-6 and V is TRBV7-9; 7 bases line up with TRBD1. This CDR3 contains 14 residues. Germline values: CDR1 SEHNR, CDR2 FQNEAQ (reference sequence). V shed 3 bases, J shed 8 bases, and the junction held 4 bases outside the gene matches. The CDR3 loop is CASSLNRGYSPLHF. The DNA of the CDR3 is TGTGCCAGCAGCTTGAACAGGGGCTATTCACCCCTCCACTTT.

This clone has just a few counts. At the DNA level, this CDR3 is encoded by other sequences in the same sample as well. The chain combines TRBV27 with TRBJ2-1; D is unresolved. Germline loops: CDR1 MNHEY, CDR2 SMNVEV (reference sequence). CDR3 size: 13 residues. With 6 bases removed from V and 2 bases from J, the gap between germline ends came to 8 bases. This CDR3 reads CASSPFPYNEQFF. The CDR3 nucleotides read TGTGCCAGCAGCCCATTCCCCTACAATGAGCAGTTCTTC.

The chain joins TRBV7-9 to TRBJ2-7; possible D gene TRBD2, 5 bases. V was cut by 6 bases and J by 7 bases, with 19 bases left in between. CDR3 length: 14 amino acids. Germline V lookup: CDR1 SEHNR, CDR2 FQNEAQ (reference sequence). The CDR3 sequence: CASSRTTDSGEQYF. Here the CDR3 DNA reads TGTGCCAGCAGTAGAACGACGGATTCGGGGGAGCAGTACTTC. The full variable domain, with the rest looked up from reference TRBV7-9 and TRBJ2-7, is DTGVSQNPRHKITKRGQNVTFRCDPISEHNRLYWYRQTLGQGPEFLTYFQNEAQLEKSRLLSDRFSAERPKGSFSTLEIQRTEQGDSAMYLCASSRTTDSGEQYFGPGTRLTVT.

J is TRBJ1-5 and V is TRBV30; D ambiguous. Looked up from germline, CDR1 is GTSNPN and CDR2 is SVGIG (reference sequence). V lost 4 bases, J lost 5 bases, and 12 bases lay in between. This CDR3 is 13 amino acids long. The CDR3 here is CAWNERGDQPQHF. The CDR3 DNA reads TGTGCCTGGAACGAGAGAGGCGATCAGCCCCAGCATTTT.

The V and J genes are TRBV3-1 (or the pseudogene TRBV3-2) and TRBJ2-2; no firm D call. Germline loops: CDR1 LGHDT, CDR2 YNNKEL (reference sequence). This CDR3 spans 15 amino acids. Trimming stripped 1 base from V and 0 bases from J, with 6 bases between. The CDR3 nucleotides are TGTGCCAGCAGCCAAGGGGCAACGAACACCGGGGAGCTGTTTTTT. Residues: CASSQGATNTGELFF.

V usage is TRBV25-1 and J usage is TRBJ1-4; possibly TRBD1 for D (5 bases). Trimming cost V 8 bases and J 6 bases, with 13 bases left between them. Germline V gene data show CDR1 as MGHDK and CDR2 as SYGVNS. This CDR3 comprises 13 residues. The CDR3 sequence is CASLGESHEKLFF. The DNA of the CDR3 is TGTGCCAGCCTAGGGGAAAGTCATGAAAAACTGTTTTTT.

V is TRBV7-2 and J is TRBJ1-4; 7 bases are shared with TRBD1. CDR3 size: 15 residues. V dropped 5 bases and J dropped 3; count of bases not matched to a gene: 6. Germline assignment: CDR1 SGHTA and CDR2 FQGNSA. CDR3 sequence (DNA): TGTGCCAGCAGCCCCACCGGGACAGCTAATGAAAAACTGTTTTTT. Translating gives CASSPTGTANEKLFF.

The CDR3 loop is CASRMTGDDYGYTF. Written as DNA, the CDR3 is TGTGCCAGCAGAATGACAGGGGACGACTATGGCTACACCTTC. The chain uses TRBV7-2 and TRBJ1-2; 8 bases agree with TRBD1. Germline CDR1 is SGHTA and CDR2 is FQGNSA. This CDR3 contains 14 residues. V lost 6 bases and J lost 3; bases outside the gene matches: 6.

The genes are TRBV5-1 and TRBJ2-5, with D tentatively TRBD2 (5 bases). V dropped 0 bases and J dropped 3 bases, with 6 bases sitting between them. This CDR3 spans 13 amino acids. CDR1 and CDR2 (germline): SGHRS, YFSETQ. The CDR3 reads CASSLAGKETQYF. CDR3 DNA: TGCGCCAGCAGCTTGGCGGGGAAAGAGACCCAGTACTTC.

This clone was seen a handful of times. The chain links TRBV11-3 to TRBJ2-7; the D is unclear. The germline CDR1 and CDR2 sequences are SGHNT and YENEEA. With 2 bases removed from V and 3 bases from J, the gap between germline ends came to 8 bases. The CDR3 has 13 residues. CDR3 residues: CASSLLHSYEQYF. The DNA of the CDR3 is TGTGCCAGCAGCTTACTTCACAGCTACGAGCAGTACTTC.